Shown below are 12 T cell receptor beta chains from a single sample sequenced in a study of T cell responses to AZD1222 COVID-19 vaccine listed by TCRdb under 2021. The protocol used for the library was the immunoSEQ multiplex PCR assay. Drawn from immuneACCESS, this table holds only the in-frame rearrangements with V and J called that TCRdb kept. Clones are partly lost; checked studies trace under half to an unresolved V gene and leave the rest unexplained. In this sample the table shows 140,000 to 150,000 clones, roughly 93% of which occur a single time. The top ten constitute less than 6.5% of the sample. This specimen's time point label, interpreted: baseline before first vaccination. Sequenced material: peripheral blood, taken on day 0 of AZD1222 vaccination. The receptors derive from an adult in good health.

The chain recombines TRBV24-1 with TRBJ2-7; the match to TRBD2 covers 7 bases. From germline, CDR1 is KGHDR and CDR2 SFDVKD. Trimming cost V 1 base and J 7 bases; bases outside gene matches: 15. The CDR3 consists of 17 residues. The CDR3 is CATSDLRGVFVGEEQYF. The CDR3, as DNA: TGTGCCACCAGTGATTTACGGGGGGTGTTTGTGGGAGAGGAGCAGTACTTC.

V is TRBV25-1 and J is TRBJ2-2; 10 bases are shared with TRBD1. Germline-derived CDR1 and CDR2 are MGHDK and SYGVNS. Germline trimming cut 0 bases from V and 6 bases from J; bases unmatched to any gene: 7. The CDR3 sequence is 17 residues long. The DNA for the CDR3 is TGTGCCAGCAGTGAATATTTTGGGACAGGGGCTTCCGGGGAGCTGTTTTTT. This gives the protein CASSEYFGTGASGELFF.

The chain recombines TRBV19 with TRBJ2-5; D ambiguous. The CDR3 covers 14 residues. Germline CDR1 LNHDA, CDR2 SQIVND (reference sequence). Trimming cost V 4 bases and J 2 bases, with 11 bases left between them. The CDR3 nucleotides read TGTGCCAGTAGTAGCGGCCGACGTCAAGAGACCCAGTACTTC. This translates into CASSSGRRQETQYF. Supplemented by reference TRBV19 and TRBJ2-5, the full variable domain reads DGGITQSPKYLFRKEGQNVTLSCEQNLNHDAMYWYRQDPGQGLRLIYYSQIVNDFQKGDIAEGYSVSREKKESFPLTVTSAQKNPTAFYLCASSSGRRQETQYFGPGTRLLVL.

CDR3 coding DNA: TGTGCCAGCAGCGGGAGCAACTACAATGAGCAGTTCTTC. Amino acids: CASSGSNYNEQFF. The chain links TRBV28 to TRBJ2-1; possibly TRBD2 for D (6 bases). Germline V gene data show CDR1 as MDHEN and CDR2 as SYDVKM. CDR3 length: 13 residues. Trimming cost V 6 bases and J 3 bases, with 9 bases left between them.

The chain has TRBV7-9 and TRBJ1-6; D ambiguous. V was shortened by 3 bases and J by 0 bases, with 9 bases between the two germline ends. The CDR3 has 16 residues. Germline CDR1 and CDR2: SEHNR and FQNEAQ (reference sequence). Here the CDR3 DNA reads TGTGCCAGCAGCTTGGGGTCACGCTCCTATAATTCACCCCTCCACTTT. Amino acid sequence: CASSLGSRSYNSPLHF.

This clone appeared a single time. J is TRBJ2-5 and V is TRBV5-1; 8 nucleotides match TRBD2. Germline CDR1 is SGHRS and CDR2 is YFSETQ. CDR3 length equals 16 residues. After removal of 0 bases from V and 3 bases from J, the junction contained 7 bases not matched to a gene. The CDR3 protein is CASSLDLAGREETQYF. The CDR3 DNA reads as TGCGCCAGCAGCTTGGATCTAGCGGGTAGAGAAGAGACCCAGTACTTC.

This rearrangement joins TRBV5-1 to TRBJ1-1; no definite D call. Germline V gives CDR1 SGHRS, CDR2 YFSETQ. V was clipped by 0 bases and J by 1 base, with 10 bases between them. This CDR3 has 15 amino acids. CDR3 DNA: TGCGCCAGCAGCTTGGAGGCAGCAAAGAACACTGAAGCTTTCTTT. This codes for CASSLEAAKNTEAFF. The full variable domain, its missing parts supplied by reference TRBV5-1 and TRBJ1-1, is KAGVTQTPRYLIKTRGQQVTLSCSPISGHRSVSWYQQTPGQGLQFLFEYFSETQRNKGNFPGRFSGRQFSNSRSEMNVSTLELGDSALYLCASSLEAAKNTEAFFGQGTRLTVV.

The gene calls are TRBV2 and TRBJ1-2, with 7 positions matching TRBD1. The length of the CDR3 is 14 residues. Germline lookup yields CDR1 SNHLY and CDR2 FYNNEI. The V and J ends lost 4 bases and 2 bases, in that order; junction bases with no gene match: 4. The CDR3 reads CASSVDRANYGYTF. The CDR3 DNA is TGTGCCAGCAGTGTAGACAGGGCGAACTATGGCTACACCTTC. Full variable domain (missing parts from reference TRBV2 and TRBJ1-2): EPEVTQTPSHQVTQMGQEVILRCVPISNHLYFYWYRQILGQKVEFLVSFYNNEISEKSEIFDDQFSVERPDGSNFTLKIRSTKLEDSAMYFCASSVDRANYGYTFGSGTRLTVV.

The gene calls are TRBV27 and TRBJ2-4, with 8 bases matching TRBD1. Germline V CDR1 and CDR2: MNHEY, SMNVEV (reference sequence). V dropped 5 bases and J dropped 6; count of bases not matched to a gene: 6. CDR3 length equals 14 residues. The CDR3 DNA follows: TGTGCCAGCAGTACCCGACAGGGGTTAAACATTCAGTACTTC. It specifies CASSTRQGLNIQYF.

The gene calls are TRBV27 and TRBJ2-3, with 7 bases aligning to TRBD2. Germline-derived CDR1 and CDR2 are MNHEY and SMNVEV (reference sequence). Trimming cost V 0 bases and J 3 bases; bases outside gene matches: 3. The CDR3 is 15 residues long. For the CDR3, the DNA is TGTGCCAGCAGTTTATCTCTCGGGAGGACAGATACGCAGTATTTT. Encoded protein: CASSLSLGRTDTQYF.

This clone was seen only once. The chain uses TRBV30 and TRBJ1-4, with 9 positions matching TRBD1. With 3 bases clipped from V and 4 bases from J, the junction kept 3 bases outside the gene matches. The CDR3 is 14 residues long. Germline V CDR1 and CDR2: GTSNPN, SVGIG (reference sequence). CDR3 coding DNA: TGTGCCTGGAGCGGACAGGGGTTTAATGAAAAACTGTTTTTT. This gives the protein CAWSGQGFNEKLFF.

This clone has only one observation. The chain is built from TRBV18 and TRBJ2-1, with TRBD2 matching over 7 bases. The V and J ends lost 2 bases and 3 bases, in that order; junction bases with no gene match: 10. Per the germline V gene, CDR1 is KGHSH and CDR2 is LQKENI. The CDR3 runs to 17 residues. CDR3 nucleotide sequence: TGTGCCAGCTCACCAGTTCTAGCGGAGACGAACTACAATGAGCAGTTCTTC. Its translation: CASSPVLAETNYNEQFF.